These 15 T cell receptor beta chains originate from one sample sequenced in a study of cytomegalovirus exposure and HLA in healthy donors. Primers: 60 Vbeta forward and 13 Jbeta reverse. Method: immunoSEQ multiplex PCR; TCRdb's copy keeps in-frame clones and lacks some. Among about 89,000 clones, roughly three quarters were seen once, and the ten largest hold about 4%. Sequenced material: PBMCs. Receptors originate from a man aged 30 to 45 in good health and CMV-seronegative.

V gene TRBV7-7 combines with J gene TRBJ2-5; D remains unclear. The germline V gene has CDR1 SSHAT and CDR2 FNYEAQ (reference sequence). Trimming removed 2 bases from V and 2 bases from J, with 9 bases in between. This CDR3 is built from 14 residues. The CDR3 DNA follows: TGTGCCAGCAGCTTATCTCCCGGGCAAGAGACCCAGTACTTC. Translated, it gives CASSLSPGQETQYF.

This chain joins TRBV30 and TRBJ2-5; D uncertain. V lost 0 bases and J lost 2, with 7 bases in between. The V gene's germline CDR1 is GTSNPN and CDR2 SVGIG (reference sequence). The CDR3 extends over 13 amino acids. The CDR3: CAWSVEQQETQYF. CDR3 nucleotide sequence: TGTGCCTGGAGTGTGGAACAGCAAGAGACCCAGTACTTC.

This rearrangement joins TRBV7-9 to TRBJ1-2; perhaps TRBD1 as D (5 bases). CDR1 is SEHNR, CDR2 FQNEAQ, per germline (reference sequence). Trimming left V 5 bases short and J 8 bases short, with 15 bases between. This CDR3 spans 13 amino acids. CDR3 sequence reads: CASSLQGILGYTF. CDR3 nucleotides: TGTGCCAGCAGCCTTCAGGGTATTTTGGGCTACACCTTC.

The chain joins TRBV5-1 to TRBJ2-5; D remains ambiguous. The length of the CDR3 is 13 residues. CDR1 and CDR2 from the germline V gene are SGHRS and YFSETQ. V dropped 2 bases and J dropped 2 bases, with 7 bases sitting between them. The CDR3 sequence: CASSFYSQETQYF. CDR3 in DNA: TGCGCCAGCAGCTTTTACTCGCAAGAGACCCAGTACTTC.

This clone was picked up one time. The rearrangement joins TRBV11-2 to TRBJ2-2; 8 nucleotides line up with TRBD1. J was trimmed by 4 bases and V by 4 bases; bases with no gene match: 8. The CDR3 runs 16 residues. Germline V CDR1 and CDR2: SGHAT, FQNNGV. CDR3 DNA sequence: TGTGCCAGCAGCTCGATGACAGGGGCAAGCACCGGGGAGCTGTTTTTT. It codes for CASSSMTGASTGELFF. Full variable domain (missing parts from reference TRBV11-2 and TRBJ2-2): EAGVAQSPRYKIIEKRQSVAFWCNPISGHATLYWYQQILGQGPKLLIQFQNNGVVDDSQLPKDRFSAERLKGVDSTLKIQPAKLEDSAVYLCASSSMTGASTGELFFGEGSRLTVL.

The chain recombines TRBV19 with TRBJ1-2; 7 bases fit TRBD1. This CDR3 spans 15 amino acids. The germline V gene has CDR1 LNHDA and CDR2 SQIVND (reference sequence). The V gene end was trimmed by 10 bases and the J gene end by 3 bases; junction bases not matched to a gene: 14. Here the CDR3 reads CATRGHRGLYYGYTF. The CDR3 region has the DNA TGTGCCACTAGGGGACACAGGGGATTGTACTATGGCTACACCTTC. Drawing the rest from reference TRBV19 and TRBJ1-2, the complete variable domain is DGGITQSPKYLFRKEGQNVTLSCEQNLNHDAMYWYRQDPGQGLRLIYYSQIVNDFQKGDIAEGYSVSREKKESFPLTVTSAQKNPTAFYLCATRGHRGLYYGYTFGSGTRLTVV.

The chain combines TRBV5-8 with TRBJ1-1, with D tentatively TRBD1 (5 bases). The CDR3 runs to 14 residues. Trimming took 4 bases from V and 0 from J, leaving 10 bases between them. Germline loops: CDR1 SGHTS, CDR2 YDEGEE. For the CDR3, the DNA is TGTGCCAGCAGCGCGGGACGGTTGAACACTGAAGCTTTCTTT. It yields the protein CASSAGRLNTEAFF. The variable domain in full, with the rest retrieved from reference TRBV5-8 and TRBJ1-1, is EAGVTQSPTHLIKTRGQQATLRCSPISGHTSVYWYQQALGLGLQFLLWYDEGEERNRGNFPPRFSGRQFPNYSSELNVNALELEDSALYLCASSAGRLNTEAFFGQGTRLTVV.

CDR3 nucleotide sequence: TGTGCCAGCAGCTCCCGTGGCTCCTATGGCTACACCTTC. Protein sequence: CASSSRGSYGYTF. The chain uses TRBV5-6 and TRBJ1-2; D not certain. The CDR3 sequence is 13 residues long. V was cut by 3 bases and J by 4 bases, with 10 bases left in between. Germline loops: CDR1 SGHDT, CDR2 YYEEEE.

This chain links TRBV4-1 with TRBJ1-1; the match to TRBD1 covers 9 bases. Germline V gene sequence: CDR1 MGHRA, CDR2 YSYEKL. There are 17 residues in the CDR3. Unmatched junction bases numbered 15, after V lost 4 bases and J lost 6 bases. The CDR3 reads CASSPLLAGTGFSEAFF. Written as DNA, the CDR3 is TGCGCCAGCAGCCCCCTGCTCGCCGGGACAGGGTTTTCTGAAGCTTTCTTT.

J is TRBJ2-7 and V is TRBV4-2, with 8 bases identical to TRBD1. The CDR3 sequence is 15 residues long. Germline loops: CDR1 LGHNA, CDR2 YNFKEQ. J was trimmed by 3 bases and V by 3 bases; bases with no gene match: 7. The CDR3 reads CASSQGGQGFYEQYF. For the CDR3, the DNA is TGTGCCAGCAGCCAGGGTGGACAGGGATTCTACGAGCAGTACTTC.

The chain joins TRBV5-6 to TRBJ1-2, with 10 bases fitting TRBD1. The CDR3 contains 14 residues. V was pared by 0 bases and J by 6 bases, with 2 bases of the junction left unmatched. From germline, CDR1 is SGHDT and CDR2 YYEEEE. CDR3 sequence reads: CASSLGTGGDGYTF. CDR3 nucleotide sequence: TGTGCCAGCAGCTTGGGGACAGGGGGAGATGGCTACACCTTC.

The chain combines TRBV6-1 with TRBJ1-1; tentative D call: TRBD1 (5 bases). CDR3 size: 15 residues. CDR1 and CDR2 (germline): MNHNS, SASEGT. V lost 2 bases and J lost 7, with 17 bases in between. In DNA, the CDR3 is TGTGCCAGCAGTGAAAAGTGGACATTTTTAGGTGAAGCTTTCTTT. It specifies CASSEKWTFLGEAFF.

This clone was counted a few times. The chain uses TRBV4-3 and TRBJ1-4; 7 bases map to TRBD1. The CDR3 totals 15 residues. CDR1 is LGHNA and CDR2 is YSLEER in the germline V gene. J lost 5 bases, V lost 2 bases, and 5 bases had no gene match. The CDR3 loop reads CASSQPGTANEKLFF. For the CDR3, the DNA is TGCGCCAGCAGCCAACCCGGGACAGCGAATGAAAAACTGTTTTTT.

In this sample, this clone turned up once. The CDR3 loop reads CASRKYGDMNTEAFF. For the CDR3, the DNA is TGTGCCAGCAGGAAATACGGGGATATGAACACTGAAGCTTTCTTT. J is TRBJ1-1 and V is TRBV4-2; D uncertain. The germline V gene has CDR1 LGHNA and CDR2 YNFKEQ. The CDR3 sequence is 15 residues long. Trimming stripped 6 bases from V and 0 bases from J, with 14 bases between.

The CDR3 DNA follows: TGTGCCAGCAGTTCAGGGGGTTACTACGAGCAGTACTTC. Translating it yields CASSSGGYYEQYF. This sequence joins TRBV27 and TRBJ2-7, with 7 bases aligning to TRBD1. Germline CDR1 and CDR2: MNHEY and SMNVEV (reference sequence). The CDR3 has 13 amino acids. J lost 3 bases, V lost 4 bases, and 3 bases had no gene match.